Listed here are 32 T cell receptor beta chains from one sample, sequenced in a study of blood T cells in healthy people across ages (dated by TCRdb to about 2015). The library was prepared using 5' RACE. Sequencing was performed on an Illumina HiSeq 2500. A second roughly 6 to 12 cycle PCR used a sample-barcoded 5' primer and a J-beta primer mix. In TCRdb, the public reads were trimmed at Q25 with fastp and aligned with MiXCR, with productive beta chains retained. Each CDR3 protein gets just one entry, which takes the most common genes and DNA from the rows behind it. The sample includes around 670,000 distinct CDR3 sequences, with less than 35% observed a single time. The ten most abundant clones make up more than 15% of the sample. Sequences were obtained from blood. These receptors originate from an elderly woman in good health.

This chain uses TRBV12-3 or TRBV12-4 with TRBJ2-1; TRBD2 agrees at 10 bases. CDR3 length equals 19 residues. J lost 0 bases, V lost 7 bases, and 15 bases had no gene match. CDR3 loop: CASTDSAGGFSSSYNEQFF. DNA of the CDR3: TGTGCCAGCACCGACTCAGCGGGGGGGTTCTCGAGCTCCTACAATGAGCAGTTCTTC.

The chain links TRBV20-1 to TRBJ1-5; D ambiguous. The V end lost 6 bases, the J end lost 0 bases, and 12 bases lay between the germline ends. There are 14 residues in the CDR3. CDR1 is DFQATT and CDR2 is SNEGSKA in the germline V gene (reference sequence). As DNA, the CDR3 is TGCAGTGCAAGCGGGCAGCCTAGCAATCAGCCCCAGCATTTT. Its translation: CSASGQPSNQPQHF.

This clonotype was observed a handful of times. A much larger clonotype is one base distant, so this may be a read error. The J gene is TRBJ2-7, the V gene TRBV20-1; 9 bases are a match to TRBD1. Germline lookup yields CDR1 DFQATT and CDR2 SNEGSKA (reference sequence). The CDR3 has 14 amino acids. CDR3 in amino acids: CSALGQGQRGEQYF. The CDR3 DNA is TGCAGCGCCCTTGGACAGGGGCAACGGGGCGAGCAGTACTTC.

The V call is TRBV28, the J call TRBJ1-5; D ambiguous. The CDR3 extends over 14 amino acids. V was trimmed by 5 bases and J by 4 bases, leaving 12 bases between them. Germline-derived CDR1 and CDR2 are MDHEN and SYDVKM. The CDR3 DNA follows: TGTGCCAGCAGTAAGGCAGGTCGAAATCAGCCCCAGCATTTT. This encodes CASSKAGRNQPQHF.

In its sample, this clonotype was seen a few times. V is TRBV20-1 and J is TRBJ2-5; D uncertain. Trimming stripped 4 bases from V and 4 bases from J, with 4 bases between. The CDR3 totals 10 residues. Looked up from germline, CDR1 is DFQATT and CDR2 is SNEGSKA (reference sequence). CDR3 sequence: CSAKGETQYF. The CDR3 DNA reads as TGCAGTGCTAAGGGAGAGACCCAGTACTTC.

This clonotype was counted a few times. The CDR3 loop is CASSRTDSSGNTIYF. CDR3 DNA: TGTGCCAGCAGTCGGACTGACAGCTCTGGAAACACCATATATTTT. V is TRBV4-2 and J is TRBJ1-3; a possible D gene is TRBD1 (5 bases). Germline values: CDR1 LGHNA, CDR2 YNFKEQ. Trimming left V 6 bases short and J 0 bases short, with 12 bases between. The CDR3 has 15 amino acids.

The V gene is TRBV29-1, the J gene TRBJ1-1; unclear D gene. V shed 2 bases and J shed 3 bases, with 10 bases lying between them. Looked up from germline, CDR1 is SQVTM and CDR2 is ANQGSEA. The CDR3 totals 13 residues. CDR3 region: CSVERQWDTEAFF. CDR3 in DNA: TGCAGCGTTGAACGGCAATGGGACACTGAAGCTTTCTTT.

The V gene is TRBV3-1, the J gene TRBJ1-5; tentatively, D is TRBD1 (6 bases). Germline V lookup: CDR1 LGHDT, CDR2 YNNKEL (reference sequence). V was trimmed by 8 bases and J by 2 bases, leaving 22 bases between them. This CDR3 spans 17 amino acids. The chain's CDR3 is CASGPGQGRQGNQPQHF. In nucleotides, the CDR3 is TGTGCCAGCGGCCCAGGGCAGGGGCGTCAGGGCAATCAGCCCCAGCATTTT.

This clonotype was seen a handful of times. The CDR3 loop reads CASSLENGYTF. The CDR3 DNA reads as TGTGCCAGCAGTCTGGAGAATGGCTACACCTTC. This chain links TRBV6-6 with TRBJ1-2, with D unclear. Germline CDR1 is MNHNY and CDR2 is SVGAGI (reference sequence). The CDR3 contains 11 residues. V was cut by 5 bases and J by 6 bases, with 7 bases left in between.

The sample holds a few counts of this clonotype. V is TRBV15 and J is TRBJ2-1; 10 bases agree with TRBD1. The germline CDR1 and CDR2 sequences are LNHNV and YYDKDF (reference sequence). The CDR3 is 15 amino acids. The J segment lost 3 bases and the V segment lost 3 bases, leaving 2 bases of the junction unmatched. CDR3 in amino acids: CATSSGQGDYNEQFF. The CDR3 nucleotides are TGTGCCACCAGCAGCGGACAGGGGGACTACAATGAGCAGTTCTTC.

The chain combines TRBV20-1 with TRBJ2-3, with D tentatively TRBD2 (6 bases). Trimming stripped 8 bases from V and 8 bases from J, with 20 bases between. This CDR3 region has 13 residues. Germline V gene lookup returns CDR1 DFQATT and CDR2 SNEGSKA (reference sequence). CDR3 in amino acids: CSPLPMGEVTQYF. The CDR3 nucleotides read TGCAGTCCCCTTCCCATGGGGGAGGTTACGCAGTATTTT.

This clonotype was counted many times. The chain is built from TRBV10-3 and TRBJ2-1, with TRBD1 as a possible D gene (6 bases). The germline V gene has CDR1 ENHRY and CDR2 SYGVKD. Trimming removed 6 bases from V and 7 bases from J, with 13 bases in between. The CDR3 consists of 13 residues. CDR3 amino acids: CAIRLSRGNEQFF. The CDR3 nucleotides are TGTGCCATCAGGCTCAGCAGGGGAAATGAGCAGTTCTTC.

This clonotype was detected many times. The chain combines TRBV27 with TRBJ1-5; a weak D match, TRBD1 (6 bases). CDR1 MNHEY and CDR2 SMNVEV come from the germline V gene (reference sequence). The CDR3 covers 15 residues. V lost 4 bases, J lost 1 base, and 11 bases lay in between. The CDR3 coding sequence is TGTGCCAGCAGTTACCAGGGGACAAGCAATCAGCCCCAGCATTTT. Protein product: CASSYQGTSNQPQHF.

This clonotype was counted many times. The chain carries TRBV3-1 and TRBJ1-2, with D perhaps TRBD1 (6 bases). This CDR3 contains 15 residues. The V gene's germline CDR1 is LGHDT and CDR2 YNNKEL (reference sequence). V shed 4 bases and J shed 8 bases, with 20 bases lying between them. CDR3 DNA sequence: TGTGCCAGCAGCCCTTCCAGAGGGGGACGCGTAGGCTACACCTTC. Amino acids: CASSPSRGGRVGYTF.

Turning to this clonotype: One end of the junction is discordant with germline, which a read error may explain. The V gene is TRBV25-1, the J gene TRBJ1-4; 7 positions match TRBD1. Looked up from germline, CDR1 is MGHDK and CDR2 is SYGVNS. The CDR3 totals 15 residues. The CDR3: CASSESGTQGEKRFF. The DNA of the CDR3 is TGTGCCAGCAGTGAATCCGGGACCCAGGGGGAAAAACGGTTTTTT. The full variable domain, its missing parts supplied by reference TRBV25-1 and TRBJ1-4, is EADIYQTPRYLVIGTGKKITLECSQTMGHDKMYWYQQDPGMELHLIHYSYGVNSTEKGDLSSESTVSRIRTEHFPLTLESARPSHTSQYLCASSESGTQGEKRFFGSGTQLSVL.

The chain joins TRBV20-1 to TRBJ2-3, with TRBD1 matching 8 bases. Germline V CDR1 and CDR2: DFQATT, SNEGSKA (reference sequence). This CDR3 has 16 residues. Unmatched junction bases numbered 8, after V lost 3 bases and J lost 0 bases. CDR3 in amino acids: CSASPGDRSSTDTQYF. The CDR3 DNA reads as TGCAGTGCTAGTCCCGGGGACAGGTCTAGCACAGATACGCAGTATTTT.

This clonotype was counted at least ten times. CDR3 region: CSVEETLGGEQFF. DNA for the CDR3: TGCAGCGTTGAAGAGACACTTGGTGGCGAGCAGTTCTTC. V usage is TRBV29-1 and J usage is TRBJ2-1; D gene ambiguous. The CDR3 consists of 13 residues. Trimming removed 0 bases from V and 10 bases from J, with 13 bases in between. Germline lookup yields CDR1 SQVTM and CDR2 ANQGSEA.

With regard to this clonotype: This clone may be a read error of a much larger clone one base away. CDR3: CASSSTGTGTQFF. In nucleotides, the CDR3 is TGTGCTAGCAGCTCGACAGGGACGGGGACCCAGTTCTTC. V is TRBV7-7 and J is TRBJ2-5, with 7 bases fitting TRBD1. The end of the DNA aligns better with TRBJ2-1, so the J call may be wrong. This CDR3 is 13 amino acids long. Germline CDR1 and CDR2: SSHAT and FNYEAQ (reference sequence).

This clonotype was recorded a few times. The V call is TRBV10-2, the J call TRBJ1-2; D is unclear. With 6 bases removed from V and 3 bases from J, the gap between germline ends came to 8 bases. The germline CDR1 and CDR2 sequences are WSHSY and SAAADI. The CDR3 spans 12 residues. This CDR3 reads CASRKDDYGYTF. CDR3 bases: TGCGCCAGCAGGAAGGATGACTATGGCTACACCTTC.

For the CDR3, the DNA is TGCAGTGCTAGACCCCGCCCCGGGCGGGACGAGCAGTACTTC. Protein sequence: CSARPRPGRDEQYF. The chain has TRBV20-1 and TRBJ2-7, with D perhaps matching TRBD2 (5 bases). This CDR3 contains 14 residues. Germline CDR1 reads DFQATT; CDR2 reads SNEGSKA (reference sequence). The V gene lost 2 bases and the J gene lost 5 bases, with 16 bases spanning the gap.

In regard to this clonotype: It may be a read error: a sequence one base away is much more abundant. The chain couples TRBV12-3 or TRBV12-4 to TRBJ2-1; a possible D gene is TRBD2 (7 bases). This CDR3 comprises 15 residues. The DNA for the CDR3 is TGTGCCAGCAGTCTAGCGGACAGCTCCTACAATGGGCAGTTCTTC. Protein product: CASSLADSSYNGQFF.

This clonotype was recorded a few times. Given a much more abundant clone one base away, this may be a read error. The V call is TRBV27, the J call TRBJ2-7; 9 bases fit TRBD1. The trim removed 6 bases at V and 3 bases at J, leaving 6 bases unmatched. In germline, CDR1 is MNHEY, CDR2 SMNVEV (reference sequence). This CDR3 is 14 amino acids long. DNA for the CDR3: TGTGCCAGCAGGACCAACAGGGGGCTCTACGAGCAGTACTTC. It translates to CASRTNRGLYEQYF.

In the case of this clonotype: The junction shows a germline mismatch at one end, possibly a read error. This sequence joins TRBV12-3 or TRBV12-4 and TRBJ2-3; D may match TRBD1 or TRBD2 (7 bases each). The CDR3 extends over 14 amino acids. CDR3 nucleotides: TGTGCCAGCAGAAGGGGAGGGGGGACAGATATGCAGTATTTT. Protein sequence: CASRRGGGTDMQYF.

This clonotype has a count of ten or more. V usage is TRBV20-1 and J usage is TRBJ2-3; D is unclear. V dropped 5 bases and J dropped 2 bases, with 17 bases sitting between them. Per germline, CDR1 DFQATT and CDR2 SNEGSKA (reference sequence). CDR3 length: 15 amino acids. The CDR3 region has the DNA TGCAGTGCTCCCCAGAGGTGGAGACTCACAGATACGCAGTATTTT. It encodes CSAPQRWRLTDTQYF.

Many counts were recorded for this clonotype. As DNA, the CDR3 is TGTGCCAGCAGTTCAGGGGGATCCTACAATGAGCAGTACTTC. This encodes CASSSGGSYNEQYF. The V and J genes are TRBV6-2 or TRBV6-3 and TRBJ2-1, with TRBD1 identical over 7 bases. The better agreement between TRBJ2-7 and the DNA end casts doubt on the J call. Per the germline V gene, CDR1 is MNHEY and CDR2 is SVGEGT. This CDR3 has 14 residues.

Regarding this clonotype: This sequence may be a read error, since a much larger clone differs from it by one base. The CDR3 does not end in the conserved phenylalanine or tryptophan, so this is likely a read error. The chain uses TRBV30 and TRBJ2-1; D ambiguous. This CDR3 is 11 amino acids long. Between the trimmed V and J ends, which lost 4 bases and 6 bases, there was a span of 7 bases. CDR1 and CDR2 from the germline V gene are GTSNPN and SVGIG (reference sequence). Here the CDR3 DNA reads TGTGCCTGGACTTTGAGCAATGAGCAGTTCGTC. Amino acids: CAWTLSNEQFV.

The chain is built from TRBV7-9 and TRBJ1-5; D is possibly TRBD1 (6 bases). V lost 5 bases to trimming and J lost 4 bases, with 15 bases between them. The CDR3 totals 15 residues. Germline CDR1 is SEHNR and CDR2 is FQNEAQ (reference sequence). CDR3 coding DNA: TGTGCCAGCAGCCGGACGGGGGGCGTAAATCAGCCCCAGCATTTT. It yields the protein CASSRTGGVNQPQHF.

Note on this clonotype: This clone may be a read error of a much larger clone one base away. The chain couples TRBV7-2 to TRBJ2-7; D is possibly TRBD1 (7 bases). CDR1 and CDR2 from the germline V gene are SGHTA and FQGNSA. The ends were cut back, 5 bases at V and 7 bases at J, with 18 bases in the middle. The CDR3 has 14 amino acids. In DNA, the CDR3 is TGTGCCAGCAGCCCCTTTCAGGGGGGTGGTGAGCAGTACTTC. As protein: CASSPFQGGGEQYF.

This clonotype was detected a few times. One base away lies a much larger clone, so this may be a sequencing read error. The chain carries TRBV5-1 and TRBJ2-5, with a tentative D call TRBD2 (6 bases). Gene TRBJ2-1 matches the end of the DNA better, so the J call may be wrong. Germline V gene data show CDR1 as SGHRS and CDR2 as YFSETQ. CDR3 length: 13 amino acids. The CDR3 coding sequence is TGCGCCAGCAGCTTGGGCTCTGGAGGGACCCAGTTCTTC. It yields the protein CASSLGSGGTQFF.

This clonotype appeared many times. V usage is TRBV20-1 and J usage is TRBJ1-2, with TRBD1 matching over 7 bases. V shed 3 bases and J 4 bases; nucleotides not matched to a gene: 5. This CDR3 is 13 amino acids long. The V gene's germline CDR1 is DFQATT and CDR2 SNEGSKA (reference sequence). The CDR3 is CSARGQSSYGYTF. DNA of the CDR3: TGCAGTGCTAGGGGACAGTCTTCCTATGGCTACACCTTC.

V is TRBV5-1 and J is TRBJ2-5; D might be TRBD1 (6 bases). Germline lookup yields CDR1 SGHRS and CDR2 YFSETQ. The V and J ends lost 1 base and 4 bases respectively, with 17 bases between them. CDR3 length: 16 residues. The CDR3 reads CASSLQGQRAGETQYF. The CDR3 nucleotides are TGCGCCAGCAGCTTGCAAGGACAGAGGGCTGGAGAGACCCAGTACTTC. Combining the CDR3 with reference TRBV5-1 and TRBJ2-5 gives the whole variable domain KAGVTQTPRYLIKTRGQQVTLSCSPISGHRSVSWYQQTPGQGLQFLFEYFSETQRNKGNFPGRFSGRQFSNSRSEMNVSTLELGDSALYLCASSLQGQRAGETQYFGPGTRLLVL.

The chain carries TRBV29-1 and TRBJ2-1; 8 bases are shared with TRBD1. V lost 7 bases, J lost 11 bases, and 10 bases stayed unmatched. Looked up from germline, CDR1 is SQVTM and CDR2 is ANQGSEA. The CDR3 is made up of 12 amino acids. The CDR3 nucleotides read TGCAGCGGACGCCTGGGACAGGATAAGCAGTTCTTC. Its translation is CSGRLGQDKQFF.